This T cell receptor beta chain was obtained from a study of CD8 T cells in ankylosing spondylitis. This clonotype was detected many times. With 5 bases removed from V and 1 base from J, the gap between germline ends came to 10 bases. This CDR3 comprises 14 residues. CDR1 and CDR2 (germline): WSHSY, SAAADI. TCRdb reprocessed the 5' RACE reads via MiXCR and lists one record per CDR3 protein. The sample lists 190,000 or so distinct CDR3 sequences; over 10% were seen once. Source material: blood, either unsorted or a sorted T cell fraction (not recorded which). This sequence was found in a male donor with ankylosing spondylitis or in good health (not recorded which). The chain recombines TRBV10-2 with TRBJ2-3, with D tentatively TRBD2 (6 bases). CDR3 sequence (DNA): TGCGCCAGCAGTCCGGGGGTCCGCACAGATACGCAGTATTTT. As protein: CASSPGVRTDTQYF.